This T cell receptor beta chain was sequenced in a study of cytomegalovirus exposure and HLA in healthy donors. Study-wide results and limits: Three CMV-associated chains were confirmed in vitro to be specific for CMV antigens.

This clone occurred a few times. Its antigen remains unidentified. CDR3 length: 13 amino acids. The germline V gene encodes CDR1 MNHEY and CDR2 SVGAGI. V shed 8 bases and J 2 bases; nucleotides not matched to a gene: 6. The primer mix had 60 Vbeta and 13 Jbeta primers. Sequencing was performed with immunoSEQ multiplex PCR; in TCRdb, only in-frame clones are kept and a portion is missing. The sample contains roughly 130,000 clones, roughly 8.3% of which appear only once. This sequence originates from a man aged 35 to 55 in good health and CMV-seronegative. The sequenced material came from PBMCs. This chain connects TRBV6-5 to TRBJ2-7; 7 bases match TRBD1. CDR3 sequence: CASARDRTYEQYF. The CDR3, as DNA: TGTGCCAGCGCCCGGGACAGAACCTACGAGCAGTACTTC.